A selection of T cell receptor beta chains follows, all from one sample in a study of blood T cell repertoires in COVID-19. The protocol was immunoSEQ multiplex PCR, while the TCRdb copy is restricted to in-frame clones and leaves out a portion. Of about 98,000 clones listed, more than 70% are singletons. Input material: peripheral blood. These receptors came from a man aged 70-80 years with acute or convalescent COVID-19. The CDR3 runs from the conserved cysteine through the conserved F or W. The D gene is left open where the match is weak. Clone size is stated in some rows and not others, as once, few, many or a class when expanded.

>TRBD1|TRBJ2-2|TRBV5-1|-
CASSLSGTANTGELFF
TGCGCCAGCAGCTTGTCAGGGACAGCGAACACCGGGGAGCTGTTTTTT
>-|TRBJ2-2|TRBV5-1|-
CASHQIQDNTGELFF
TGCGCCAGCCACCAGATCCAGGATAACACCGGGGAGCTGTTTTTT
>TRBD1|TRBJ1-1|TRBV7-6|-
CASSIETGLMNTEAFF
TGTGCCAGCAGCATCGAGACAGGGCTTATGAACACTGAAGCTTTCTTT
>TRBD2|TRBJ2-7|TRBV28|many
CASSPGTSGTEQYF
TGTGCCAGCAGCCCTGGGACTAGCGGGACCGAGCAGTACTTC
>TRBD2|TRBJ2-7|TRBV4-3|-
CASSQLGPAGALTYEQYF
TGCGCCAGCAGCCAATTAGGTCCAGCGGGAGCGCTTACCTACGAGCAGTACTTC
>-|TRBJ2-5|TRBV27|-
CASSLRGETQYF
TGTGCCAGCAGTTTGAGAGGAGAGACCCAGTACTTC
>TRBD1|TRBJ2-7|TRBV4-3|-
CASSHGTGGTYEQYF
TGCGCCAGCAGCCACGGGACAGGCGGCACCTACGAGCAGTACTTC
>-|TRBJ1-2|TRBV5-1|-
CASSLATSNYGYTF
TGCGCCAGCAGCTTGGCGACATCTAACTATGGCTACACCTTC
>TRBD2|TRBJ2-7|TRBV10-1|-
CASSYGLAGDLRYEQYF
TGCGCCAGCAGTTATGGACTAGCGGGAGATCTTAGGTACGAGCAGTACTTC
>-|TRBJ2-7|TRBV19|few
CASSGGDYEQYF
TGTGCCAGTAGTGGCGGTGATTACGAGCAGTACTTC
>-|TRBJ1-3|TRBV6-1|-
CASSEYFRELGNTIYF
TGTGCCAGCAGTGAATACTTTCGGGAGCTAGGAAACACCATATATTTT
>-|TRBJ1-1|TRBV19|-
CASSKGVSTEAFF
TGTGCCAGTAGTAAGGGGGTGAGCACTGAAGCTTTCTTT
>-|TRBJ2-1|TRBV6-4|-
CASSDSGLTNEQFF
TGTGCCAGCAGTGACTCGGGACTTACGAATGAGCAGTTCTTC
>-|TRBJ1-2|TRBV7-2|-
CASSLGGTLTNYGYTF
TGTGCCAGCAGCTTAGGGGGGACACTTACTAACTATGGCTACACCTTC
>-|TRBJ1-1|TRBV18|-
CASSPGYDTEAFF
TGTGCCAGCTCACCCGGGTACGACACTGAAGCTTTCTTT
>TRBD2|TRBJ2-7|TRBV6-2/TRBV6-3|-
CASSYSRLAGGYEQYF
TGTGCCAGCAGTTACTCGAGGTTAGCGGGAGGTTACGAGCAGTACTTC
>-|TRBJ1-2|TRBV4-1|-
CASSQVPRATFGYTF
TGCGCCAGCAGCCAAGTACCCAGGGCTACATTTGGCTACACCTTC
>-|TRBJ1-3|TRBV7-9|-
CASSSQVSAGNTIYF
TGTGCCAGCAGCTCACAGGTATCGGCTGGAAACACCATATATTTT
>-|TRBJ2-7|TRBV4-2|-
CASSHYRRRGGSYEQYF
TGTGCCAGCAGCCACTATAGGAGGAGGGGGGGTTCCTACGAGCAGTACTTC
>TRBD2|TRBJ2-7|TRBV7-8|-
CASSIREDSYEQYF
TGTGCCAGCAGCATCCGGGAGGACTCCTACGAGCAGTACTTC
>-|TRBJ2-1|TRBV11-3|-
CASSFLGDEQFF
TGTGCCAGCAGCTTTCTAGGGGATGAGCAGTTCTTC
>TRBD1|TRBJ2-5|TRBV19|-
CASTDRGLGETQYF
TGTGCCAGTACCGACAGGGGGCTGGGGGAGACCCAGTACTTC
>TRBD1|TRBJ2-7|TRBV28|-
CASSRTGARSYEQYF
TGTGCCAGCAGTCGAACAGGGGCGCGGTCTTACGAGCAGTACTTC
>TRBD1|TRBJ2-1|TRBV7-6|-
CASSLMAGGLNEQFF
TGTGCCAGCAGCTTAATGGCAGGGGGCCTAAATGAGCAGTTCTTC
>-|TRBJ1-1|TRBV27|-
CASSHADTEAFF
TGTGCCAGCAGCCATGCGGACACTGAAGCTTTCTTT
>-|TRBJ1-5|TRBV7-8|-
CASSPMRNQPQHF
TGTGCCAGCAGCCCGATGAGGAATCAGCCCCAGCATTTT
>TRBD2|TRBJ2-1|TRBV2|-
CASRELAGETNEQFF
TGTGCCAGCAGAGAACTAGCGGGGGAGACCAATGAGCAGTTCTTC
>TRBD2|TRBJ2-2|TRBV9|-
CASSVGVSGSYNTGELFF
TGTGCCAGCAGCGTAGGGGTTAGCGGGAGCTACAACACCGGGGAGCTGTTTTTT
>-|TRBJ1-4|TRBV30|-
CAWSVGGLNEKLFF
TGTGCCTGGAGTGTAGGAGGGCTTAATGAAAAACTGTTTTTT
>TRBD1|TRBJ2-6|TRBV10-3|-
CAISAGLGTGSSGANVLTF
TGTGCCATCAGTGCCGGGCTTGGGACAGGGAGCTCTGGGGCCAACGTCCTGACTTTC
>TRBD1|TRBJ1-1|TRBV9|-
CASSVETGVHTEAFF
TGTGCCAGCAGCGTAGAGACAGGGGTGCACACTGAAGCTTTCTTT
>TRBD1|TRBJ2-7|TRBV5-1|-
CASSLAGQGQSEQYF
TGCGCCAGCAGCTTGGCGGGACAGGGCCAATCCGAGCAGTACTTC
>TRBD1|TRBJ1-1|TRBV5-1|-
CASSLGTGVTNTEAFF
TGCGCCAGCAGCTTGGGGACAGGGGTGACGAACACTGAAGCTTTCTTT
>-|TRBJ1-1|TRBV28|-
CASSFSAGTEAFF
TGTGCCAGCAGTTTTTCTGCAGGCACTGAAGCTTTCTTT
>TRBD1|TRBJ1-4|TRBV6-6|-
CASSYSSGGDSEKLFF
TGTGCCAGCAGTTACTCCTCAGGGGGCGATTCAGAAAAACTGTTTTTT
>-|TRBJ2-5|TRBV3-1/TRBV3-2|-
CASSQGKGVAQYF
TGTGCCAGCAGCCAAGGAAAGGGGGTGGCCCAGTACTTC
>TRBD2|TRBJ2-1|TRBV7-2|few
CASSLVRTSVYNEQFF
TGTGCCAGCAGCTTAGTTCGAACTAGCGTCTACAATGAGCAGTTCTTC
>-|TRBJ2-5|TRBV18|-
CASSPATVRETQYF
TGTGCCAGCTCACCAGCGACAGTACGGGAGACCCAGTACTTC
>-|TRBJ2-1|TRBV21-1|-
CASSKGLSNEQFF
TGTGCCAGCAGCAAAGGACTCTCCAATGAGCAGTTCTTC
>TRBD1|TRBJ2-2|TRBV18|-
CASSPNPGGTGELFF
TGTGCCAGCTCACCAAATCCAGGGGGCACCGGGGAGCTGTTTTTT
>TRBD1|TRBJ1-2|TRBV6-4|-
CASSETGRGYTF
TGTGCCAGCAGCGAGACAGGGCGCGGCTACACCTTC
>TRBD1|TRBJ2-4|TRBV30|-
CAWSAQGVLAKNIQYF
TGTGCCTGGAGCGCCCAGGGGGTGTTAGCCAAAAACATTCAGTACTTC
>-|TRBJ2-4|TRBV3-1/TRBV3-2|many
CASSQSLEPQAKNIQYF
TGTGCCAGCAGCCAAAGTCTAGAACCCCAAGCCAAAAACATTCAGTACTTC
>TRBD2|TRBJ2-3|TRBV7-3|-
CASSPKDGTIFNTQYF
TGTGCCAGCAGCCCCAAGGACGGGACTATCTTTAATACGCAGTATTTT
>-|TRBJ1-4|TRBV9|-
CASSGRAEGEKLFF
TGTGCCAGCAGCGGCCGGGCAGAGGGAGAAAAACTGTTTTTT
>-|TRBJ2-2|TRBV3-1/TRBV3-2|-
CASSQDQRGTGELFF
TGTGCCAGCAGCCAAGATCAGAGAGGAACCGGGGAGCTGTTTTTT
>TRBD2|TRBJ2-3|TRBV29-1|-
CSVAASGSATDTQYF
TGCAGCGTTGCGGCTAGCGGGAGTGCCACAGATACGCAGTATTTT
>-|TRBJ2-1|TRBV7-4|-
CASTRGTFFNEQFF
TGTGCCAGCACCCGGGGGACTTTCTTCAATGAGCAGTTCTTC
>-|TRBJ1-4|TRBV5-1|-
CASSLDTEKLFF
TGCGCCAGCAGCTTGGACACTGAAAAACTGTTTTTT